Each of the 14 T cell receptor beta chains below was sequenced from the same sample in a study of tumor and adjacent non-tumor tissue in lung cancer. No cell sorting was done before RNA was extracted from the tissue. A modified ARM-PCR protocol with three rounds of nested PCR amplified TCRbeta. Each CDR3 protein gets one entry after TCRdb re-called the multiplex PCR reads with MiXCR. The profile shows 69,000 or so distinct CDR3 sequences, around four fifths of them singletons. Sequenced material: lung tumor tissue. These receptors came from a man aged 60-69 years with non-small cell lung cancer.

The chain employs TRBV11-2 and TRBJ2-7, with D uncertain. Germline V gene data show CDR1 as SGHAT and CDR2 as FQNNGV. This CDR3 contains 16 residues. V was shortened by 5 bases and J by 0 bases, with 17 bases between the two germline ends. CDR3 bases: TGTGCCAGCAGCCAGCATCTCGGGTTGAGCTCCTACGAGCAGTACTTC. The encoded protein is CASSQHLGLSSYEQYF.

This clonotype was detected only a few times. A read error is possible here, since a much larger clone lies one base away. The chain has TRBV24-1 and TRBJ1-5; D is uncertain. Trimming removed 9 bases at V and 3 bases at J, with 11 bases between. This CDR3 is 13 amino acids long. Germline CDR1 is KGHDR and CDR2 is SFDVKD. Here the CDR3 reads CATQHDNNQPQHF. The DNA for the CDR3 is TGTGCCACCCAACACGATAACAATCAGCCCCAGCATTTT.

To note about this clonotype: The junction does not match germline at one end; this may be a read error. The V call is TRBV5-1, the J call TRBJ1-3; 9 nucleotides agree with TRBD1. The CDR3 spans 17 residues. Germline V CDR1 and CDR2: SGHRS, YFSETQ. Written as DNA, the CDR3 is TGCGCGAGCAGCTTTACAGGGGGCCTAAGCCCTGGAAACACCATATATTTT. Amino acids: CASSFTGGLSPGNTIYF. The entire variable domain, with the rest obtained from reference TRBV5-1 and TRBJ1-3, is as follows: KAGVTQTPRYLIKTRGQQVTLSCSPISGHRSVSWYQQTPGQGLQFLFEYFSETQRNKGNFPGRFSGRQFSNSRSEMNVSTLELGDSALYLCASSFTGGLSPGNTIYFGEGSWLTVV.

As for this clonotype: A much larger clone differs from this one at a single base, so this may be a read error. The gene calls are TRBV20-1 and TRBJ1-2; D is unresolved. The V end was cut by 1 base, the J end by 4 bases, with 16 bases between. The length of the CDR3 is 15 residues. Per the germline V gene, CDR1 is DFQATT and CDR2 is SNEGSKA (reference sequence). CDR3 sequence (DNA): TGCAGTGCTAGAGTGAAGGGAGTTAACGCCTATGGCTACACCTTC. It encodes CSARVKGVNAYGYTF.

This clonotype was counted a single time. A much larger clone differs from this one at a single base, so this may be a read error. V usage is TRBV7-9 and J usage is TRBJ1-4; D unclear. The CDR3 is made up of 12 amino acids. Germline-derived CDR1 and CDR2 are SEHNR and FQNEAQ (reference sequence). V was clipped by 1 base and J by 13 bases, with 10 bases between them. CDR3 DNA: TGTGCCAGCAGCTTAGGGGCACAGTTACTGTTTTTT. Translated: CASSLGAQLLFF.

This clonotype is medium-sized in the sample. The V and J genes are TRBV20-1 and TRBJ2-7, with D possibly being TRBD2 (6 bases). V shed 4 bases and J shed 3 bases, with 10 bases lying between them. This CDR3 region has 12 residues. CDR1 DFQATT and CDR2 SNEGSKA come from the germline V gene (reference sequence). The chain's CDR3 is CSATRELYEQYF. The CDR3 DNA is TGCAGTGCTACGCGGGAACTCTACGAGCAGTACTTC.

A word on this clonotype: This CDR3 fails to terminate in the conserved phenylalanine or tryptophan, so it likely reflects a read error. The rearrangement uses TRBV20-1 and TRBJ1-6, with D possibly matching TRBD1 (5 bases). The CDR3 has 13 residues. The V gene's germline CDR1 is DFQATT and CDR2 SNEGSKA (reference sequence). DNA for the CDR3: TGTAGTGCCCCGGGACGAGTGCAGGAGTCCCTCCACCTT. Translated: CSAPGRVQESLHL.

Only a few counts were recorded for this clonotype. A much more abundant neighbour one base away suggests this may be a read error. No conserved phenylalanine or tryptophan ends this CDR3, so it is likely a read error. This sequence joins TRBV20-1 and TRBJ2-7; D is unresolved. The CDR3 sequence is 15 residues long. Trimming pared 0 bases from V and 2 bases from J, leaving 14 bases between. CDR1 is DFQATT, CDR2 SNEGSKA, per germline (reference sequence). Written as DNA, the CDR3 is TGCAGTGCTAGAGATCAAGGTAGTGGGACCTACGAGCAGTACCTC. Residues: CSARDQGSGTYEQYL.

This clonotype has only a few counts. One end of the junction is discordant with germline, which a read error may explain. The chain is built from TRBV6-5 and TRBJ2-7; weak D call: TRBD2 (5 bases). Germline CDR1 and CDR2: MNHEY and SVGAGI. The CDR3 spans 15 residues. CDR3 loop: CASSYSRRETVEQYF. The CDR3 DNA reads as TGTGCCAGTAGTTACTCGAGACGGGAAACGGTCGAGCAGTACTTC.

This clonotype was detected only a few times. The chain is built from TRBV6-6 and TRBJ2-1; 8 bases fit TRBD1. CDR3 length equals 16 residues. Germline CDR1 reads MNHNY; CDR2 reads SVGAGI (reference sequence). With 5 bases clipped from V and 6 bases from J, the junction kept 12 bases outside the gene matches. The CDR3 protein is CASSPMDRVYSNEQFF. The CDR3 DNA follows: TGTGCCAGCAGTCCCATGGACAGGGTGTATAGCAATGAGCAGTTCTTC.

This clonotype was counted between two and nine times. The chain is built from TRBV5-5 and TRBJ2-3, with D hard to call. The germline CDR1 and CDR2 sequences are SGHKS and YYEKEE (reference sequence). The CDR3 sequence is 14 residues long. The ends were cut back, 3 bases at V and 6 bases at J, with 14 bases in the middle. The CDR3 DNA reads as TGTGCCAGCAGCTCGGGTGGCGTTGGGGATACGCAGTATTTT. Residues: CASSSGGVGDTQYF.

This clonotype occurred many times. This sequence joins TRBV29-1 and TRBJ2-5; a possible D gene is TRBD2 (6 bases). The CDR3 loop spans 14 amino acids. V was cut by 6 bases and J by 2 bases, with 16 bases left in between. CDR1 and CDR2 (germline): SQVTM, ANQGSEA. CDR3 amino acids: CSVVGRGWQETQYF. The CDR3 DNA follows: TGCAGCGTCGTCGGGCGGGGTTGGCAAGAGACCCAGTACTTC. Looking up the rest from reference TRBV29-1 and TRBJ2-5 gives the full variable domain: SAVISQKPSRDICQRGTSLTIQCQVDSQVTMMFWYRQQPGQSLTLIATANQGSEATYESGFVIDKFPISRPNLTFSTLTVSNMSPEDSSIYLCSVVGRGWQETQYFGPGTRLLVL.

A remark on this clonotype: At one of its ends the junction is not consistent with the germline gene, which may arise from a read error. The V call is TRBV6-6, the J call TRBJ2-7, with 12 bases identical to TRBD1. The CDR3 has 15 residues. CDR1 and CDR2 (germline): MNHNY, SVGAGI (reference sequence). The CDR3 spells CAISEGQGASYEQYF. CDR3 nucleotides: TGTGCCATCAGTGAGGGACAGGGGGCCTCCTACGAGCAGTACTTC.

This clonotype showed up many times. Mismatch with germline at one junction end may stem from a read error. CDR3 protein: CASSLVPQDKQYF. CDR3 in DNA: TGTGCAAGCAGCTTAGTCCCCCAAGATAAGCAGTATTTT. The chain has TRBV11-3 and TRBJ2-3; D is ambiguous. Per germline, CDR1 SGHNT and CDR2 YENEEA. This CDR3 is 13 amino acids long.